The clone carrying this T cell receptor (beta chain) showed up just once. The same CDR3 is also encoded by other DNA sequences in this sample. The length of the CDR3 is 13 residues. The germline V gene encodes CDR1 LNHDA and CDR2 SQIVND (reference sequence). V lost 6 bases to trimming and J lost 0 bases, with 3 bases between them. Sequencing sought depths of 1 in 200,000 to 1 in 1 million T cells. Sequencing used immunoSEQ multiplex PCR; TCRdb keeps in-frame clones, though not all of them. The data show more than 85,000 clones, more than 70% seen once. This entry comes from a study of cytotoxic CD8 clonotypes in ibrutinib-treated CLL.

This chain connects TRBV19 to TRBJ2-6, with D hard to call. The material sequenced was PBMCs, taken after 24 months of ibrutinib treatment. The TCR sequence derives from a human donor with chronic lymphocytic leukemia. The CDR3: CASSGSGANVLTF. The CDR3 region has the DNA TGTGCCAGTAGCGGCTCTGGGGCCAACGTCCTGACTTTC. The variable domain in full, completed from reference TRBV19 and TRBJ2-6, reads DGGITQSPKYLFRKEGQNVTLSCEQNLNHDAMYWYRQDPGQGLRLIYYSQIVNDFQKGDIAEGYSVSREKKESFPLTVTSAQKNPTAFYLCASSGSGANVLTFGAGSRLTVL.